The clone carrying this TCR beta chain has only a few counts. Antigen: not known. The CDR3 covers 15 residues. CDR1 and CDR2 from the germline V gene are DFQATT and SNEGSKA (reference sequence). V lost 0 bases and J lost 10; bases outside the gene matches: 10. The sample comes from a study of identical twins. Carrying unique molecular identifiers, the cDNA also gained a universal primer site through template switching. Via MiXCR, TCRdb re-called the 5' RACE reads, giving one row per CDR3 protein. The profile shows around 500,000 distinct CDR3 sequences, approximately 15% of them singletons. Notes on the study in general: Models, which agreed with sharing between unrelated individuals, nonetheless underestimated the out-of-frame TCR alpha sharing seen in monozygotic twins. It was possible that invariant MAIT and iNKT cells partly confounded the zero-insertion analyses.

These records were also assigned to another study, of yellow fever vaccine responses in identical twins. That report notes: Vaccine T cell responses of twins reportedly seemed partly convergent and partly personalized.

Sequences were obtained from CD4+ T cells sorted from blood. The chain has TRBV20-1 and TRBJ2-1, with 9 bases fitting TRBD1. This clonotype was obtained from a woman aged 18-30 years in good health. CDR3 DNA sequence: TGCAGTGCTAGAGATCCCTCGGGACAGGGCACGGAGCAGTTCTTC. This encodes CSARDPSGQGTEQFF.